Given below is one TCR beta chain in context. Its antigen is undetermined. This sample is part of a study of graft-versus-host responses after intestinal transplantation. In the study overall: Anti-thymocyte globulin was used for induction in all recipients, who then took tacrolimus and steroids for two to four years. Study outcomes and limitations: There were GvH clones found in recipient marrow, and some of them appeared first in ileum or blood.

Libraries were prepared by immunoSEQ multiplex PCR; TCRdb keeps only in-frame clonotypes and omits some of them. Counted here are over 80,000 clones, about nine tenths occurring once; the ten biggest clones make up around 0.2%. The germline V gene has CDR1 SGHRS and CDR2 YFSETQ. CDR3 size: 14 residues. V lost 5 bases, J lost 7 bases, and 7 bases stayed unmatched. The TCR originated in a human donor who was the organ donor for an intestinal transplant. Sequenced here: unstimulated CD4+ T cells sorted from spleen or lymph node cells, sampled before transplant. The chain combines TRBV5-1 with TRBJ2-3; the match to TRBD2 covers 10 bases. CDR3 DNA sequence: TGCGCCAGCAGTCTCAGCGGGGGGGCATATACGCAGTATTTT. Translated: CASSLSGGAYTQYF.